Each of the 29 T cell receptor beta chains below was sequenced from the same sample in a study of Graves' ophthalmopathy and Graves' hyperthyroidism. RNA transcripts were the template, and TCR beta CDR3 regions were amplified from them. After a first-round RT-PCR with HTBI primers, a second-round multiplex PCR was run. One entry per CDR3 protein, called by TCRdb with MiXCR from the multiplex PCR reads. The sample yields 300,000 to 500,000 distinct CDR3 sequences, 15% to 19% seen once. The sample taken for sequencing was peripheral blood. These receptors all come from a woman aged 18-29 years with stable Graves' hyperthyroidism.

This clonotype was detected many times. The chain links TRBV5-1 to TRBJ2-5; the match to TRBD1 covers 9 bases. The trim removed 2 bases at V and 5 bases at J, leaving 13 bases unmatched. The length of the CDR3 is 17 residues. Germline V gene sequence: CDR1 SGHRS, CDR2 YFSETQ. The CDR3 region is CASSLFAGTGNVETQYF. The CDR3 DNA reads TGCGCCAGCAGCTTATTCGCCGGGACAGGGAATGTGGAGACCCAGTACTTC.

This clonotype was found a few times. The junction does not match germline at one end; this may be a read error. The V call is TRBV29-1, the J call TRBJ1-2; D call uncertain. The germline CDR1 and CDR2 sequences are SQVTM and ANQGSEA. This CDR3 contains 13 residues. The CDR3, as DNA: TGCAGCGCTGAAGAGGGCAGGCCGGGGGGCTACACCTTC. This gives the protein CSAEEGRPGGYTF. Full variable domain (remainder filled in from reference TRBV29-1 and TRBJ1-2): SAVISQKPSRDICQRGTSLTIQCQVDSQVTMMFWYRQQPGQSLTLIATANQGSEATYESGFVIDKFPISRPNLTFSTLTVSNMSPEDSSIYLCSAEEGRPGGYTFGSGTRLTVV.

This clonotype showed up just a few times. The CDR3 end shows no conserved phenylalanine or tryptophan, and so a read error is likely. The chain is built from TRBV12-3 or TRBV12-4 and TRBJ1-5; unclear D gene. The CDR3 totals 16 residues. The V end lost 3 bases, the J end lost 6 bases, and 18 bases lay between the germline ends. As DNA, the CDR3 is TGTGCCAGCAGTTTGTTTCTGGAAAAGGGCGGTCAGCCCCAGCATCTT. Protein sequence: CASSLFLEKGGQPQHL.

This clonotype has a handful of counts. The V gene is TRBV4-3, the J gene TRBJ2-5; TRBD2 agrees at 12 bases. Germline CDR1 and CDR2: LGHNA and YSLEER. The trim removed 0 bases at V and 5 bases at J, leaving 10 bases unmatched. This CDR3 has 18 residues. The CDR3 coding sequence is TGCGCCAGCAGCCAAGAAAGGACTAGCGGGGTCCCGGGGGAGACCCAGTACTTC. Protein product: CASSQERTSGVPGETQYF.

The chain couples TRBV20-1 to TRBJ2-5; D gene unclear. V was pared by 4 bases and J by 3 bases, with 12 bases between. CDR1 and CDR2 from the germline V gene are DFQATT and SNEGSKA (reference sequence). The CDR3 spans 13 residues. CDR3 region: CSATSNPKETQYF. The CDR3 coding sequence is TGCAGTGCTACGTCTAACCCAAAAGAGACCCAGTACTTC.

The chain recombines TRBV19 with TRBJ1-2; D not certain. The CDR3 spans 15 residues. Looked up from germline, CDR1 is LNHDA and CDR2 is SQIVND (reference sequence). Trimming shortened V by 2 bases and J by 8 bases, and 18 bases separated the two germline ends. The CDR3 spells CASSIRRHAPGGYTF. As DNA, the CDR3 is TGTGCCAGTAGTATACGCCGACATGCTCCTGGGGGCTACACCTTC.

This clonotype has at least ten counts. The rearrangement links TRBV19 to TRBJ2-5; the match to TRBD1 covers 8 bases. Trimming at V came to 3 bases and at J to 5 bases, leaving 8 bases not matched to a gene. CDR1 is LNHDA, CDR2 SQIVND, per germline (reference sequence). This CDR3 is built from 15 residues. This CDR3 reads CASSIGQGRGETQYF. CDR3 coding DNA: TGTGCCAGTAGTATCGGACAGGGTCGCGGGGAGACCCAGTACTTC.

This clonotype was observed many times. In nucleotides, the CDR3 is TGTGCCAGCAGTGAAGCCGGGGTCTACACCTTC. This sequence encodes CASSEAGVYTF. V gene TRBV6-1 combines with J gene TRBJ1-2; no clear D. This CDR3 spans 11 amino acids. CDR1 and CDR2 from the germline V gene are MNHNS and SASEGT. Trimming left V 0 bases short and J 10 bases short, with 6 bases between.

The chain links TRBV12-3 or TRBV12-4 to TRBJ2-4, with D perhaps matching TRBD2 (5 bases). This CDR3 has 17 residues. The V end was cut by 8 bases, the J end by 5 bases, with 25 bases between. CDR3 in amino acids: CASGPSFSVVGENIQYF. CDR3 DNA: TGTGCCAGCGGTCCCTCCTTTAGCGTTGTAGGTGAAAACATTCAGTACTTC.

For this clonotype: With a much larger clone just one base away, this may be a read error. This CDR3 reads CASSIKDRGTGELCF. The CDR3 DNA reads TGTGCCAGTAGTATTAAGGACAGGGGAACCGGGGAGCTGTGTTTT. The rearrangement links TRBV19 to TRBJ2-2; 9 bases match TRBD1. The CDR3 length is 15 residues. Germline CDR1 reads LNHDA; CDR2 reads SQIVND (reference sequence).

This clonotype was found many times. The chain uses TRBV29-1 and TRBJ1-2; no definite D call. Trimming cost V 7 bases and J 6 bases, with 15 bases left between them. The CDR3 consists of 12 residues. Germline CDR1 reads SQVTM; CDR2 reads ANQGSEA. CDR3: CSGGLYSHGYTF. DNA of the CDR3: TGCAGCGGGGGTCTGTATTCTCATGGCTACACCTTC. Full variable domain (rest looked up from reference TRBV29-1 and TRBJ1-2): SAVISQKPSRDICQRGTSLTIQCQVDSQVTMMFWYRQQPGQSLTLIATANQGSEATYESGFVIDKFPISRPNLTFSTLTVSNMSPEDSSIYLCSGGLYSHGYTFGSGTRLTVV.

This clonotype was found many times. The rearrangement joins TRBV19 to TRBJ1-6; 9 bases fit TRBD1. Germline V gene lookup returns CDR1 LNHDA and CDR2 SQIVND (reference sequence). The CDR3 has 14 amino acids. The junction had 4 bases not matched to a gene; V was cut back by 6 bases and J by 7 bases. DNA for the CDR3: TGTGCCAGTAGACCGGGACAGGGAAATTCACCCCTCCACTTT. Encoded protein: CASRPGQGNSPLHF.

The chain uses TRBV18 and TRBJ2-2, with a weak D call TRBD1 (5 bases). The germline V gene encodes CDR1 KGHSH and CDR2 LQKENI. The CDR3 runs to 12 residues. V was pared by 4 bases and J by 5 bases, with 5 bases between. This chain's CDR3 is CASSHRTGELFF. As DNA, the CDR3 is TGTGCCAGCTCACACAGGACCGGGGAGCTGTTTTTT.

This clonotype was counted many times. A junction end diverges from the germline sequence, so it may reflect a read error. This chain connects TRBV7-7 to TRBJ2-5, with a possible D match to TRBD1 (5 bases). The germline gives CDR1 SSHAT, CDR2 FNYEAQ (reference sequence). The CDR3 loop spans 13 amino acids. In DNA, the CDR3 is TGTGCTAGCAGCTTAGGGGAACAAGAGACCCAGTACTTC. It specifies CASSLGEQETQYF.

This clonotype was seen a few times. The chain recombines TRBV20-1 with TRBJ1-2; no definite D call. This CDR3 region has 12 residues. The germline V gene has CDR1 DFQATT and CDR2 SNEGSKA (reference sequence). V lost 5 bases to trimming and J lost 4 bases, with 11 bases between them. As DNA, the CDR3 is TGCAGTGCTCCAGATGAAGCCTATGGCTACACCTTC. It encodes CSAPDEAYGYTF.

Many counts were recorded for this clonotype. This chain links TRBV9 with TRBJ1-6; D call uncertain. This CDR3 contains 12 residues. Trimming cost V 3 bases and J 13 bases, with 11 bases left between them. Germline assignment: CDR1 SGDLS and CDR2 YYNGEE. In DNA form, the CDR3 reads TGTGCCAGCAGCGAATCTCCGGGGCCCCTCCACTTT. This codes for CASSESPGPLHF.

This clonotype was detected many times. J is TRBJ1-1 and V is TRBV7-3; the D gene is possibly TRBD1 (5 bases). There are 13 residues in the CDR3. The ends were cut back, 0 bases at V and 4 bases at J, with 6 bases in the middle. Germline-derived CDR1 and CDR2 are SGHTA and FQGTGA. The CDR3 loop reads CASSLTGVTEAFF. In DNA form, the CDR3 reads TGTGCCAGCAGCTTAACAGGGGTCACTGAAGCTTTCTTT.

This clonotype occurred a few times. The CDR3 loop is CASSWGSNEQYF. The CDR3 nucleotides are TGTGCCAGCAGCTGGGGATCGAACGAGCAGTACTTC. The chain couples TRBV7-9 to TRBJ2-7; D is ambiguous. The ends were cut back, 4 bases at V and 5 bases at J, with 9 bases in the middle. The CDR3 runs 12 residues. CDR1 is SEHNR and CDR2 is FQNEAQ in the germline V gene (reference sequence).

This clonotype was counted many times. The rearrangement links TRBV12-5 to TRBJ1-5; maybe TRBD1 (5 bases). Germline V gene sequence: CDR1 LGHNT, CDR2 FRNRAP. This CDR3 spans 13 amino acids. Trimming left V 1 base short and J 11 bases short, with 12 bases between. The CDR3 nucleotides are TGTGCTAGTGGTTTGGCAGACAGTTCAGCCCAGCATTTT. This encodes CASGLADSSAQHF.

This clonotype came up many times. This chain uses TRBV9 with TRBJ2-4; D might be TRBD1 or TRBD2, each matching 5 bases. Germline V gene lookup returns CDR1 SGDLS and CDR2 YYNGEE. The germline V and J ends were trimmed by 0 bases and 5 bases, with 12 bases remaining between them. The CDR3 is 15 amino acids. The CDR3, as DNA: TGTGCCAGCAGCGTAGAAGGGACGGTTCAAAACATTCAGTACTTC. Its protein product is CASSVEGTVQNIQYF.

This clonotype was detected ten times or more. The genes are TRBV7-6 and TRBJ1-1, with no clear D. Germline V gene data show CDR1 as SGHVS and CDR2 as FNYEAQ. V was cut by 5 bases and J by 1 base, with 8 bases left in between. The CDR3 consists of 13 residues. CDR3 nucleotides: TGTGCCAGCAGCCACCGGGAGAACACTGAAGCTTTCTTT. Translation: CASSHRENTEAFF. Full variable domain (rest looked up from reference TRBV7-6 and TRBJ1-1): GAGVSQSPRYKVTKRGQDVALRCDPISGHVSLYWYRQALGQGPEFLTYFNYEAQQDKSGLPNDRFSAERPEGSISTLTIQRTEQRDSAMYRCASSHRENTEAFFGQGTRLTVV.

This clonotype was found a few times. In DNA, the CDR3 is TGTGCCAGCAGTGAAGTAGCTAGCGGGGGATTCTACGAGCAGTACTTC. Translating gives CASSEVASGGFYEQYF. The chain has TRBV2 and TRBJ2-7; 10 bases match TRBD2. With V trimmed by 1 base and J by 3 bases, 6 bases remained unmatched. CDR1 is SNHLY and CDR2 is FYNNEI in the germline V gene. The CDR3 spans 16 residues.

CDR3 DNA sequence: TGTGCCAGCAGTTTTCACAGGGACCAAGAGACCCAGTACTTC. As protein: CASSFHRDQETQYF. The chain has TRBV12-3 or TRBV12-4 and TRBJ2-5, with TRBD1 as a possible D gene (6 bases). The V gene lost 3 bases and the J gene lost 0 bases, with 8 bases spanning the gap. CDR3 length: 14 amino acids.

This clonotype came up many times. The chain couples TRBV19 to TRBJ1-5; weak D call: TRBD1 (6 bases). Germline V lookup: CDR1 LNHDA, CDR2 SQIVND (reference sequence). V gave up 6 bases and J gave up 2 bases, with 14 bases separating them. The CDR3 contains 15 residues. The CDR3 protein is CASRRGGEGNQPQHF. The CDR3 region has the DNA TGTGCCAGTAGAAGAGGGGGTGAAGGCAATCAGCCCCAGCATTTT.

This clonotype was counted a few times. A clone one base away is much larger, so this may be a read error. The genes are TRBV10-3 and TRBJ2-5; 7 bases map to TRBD2. There are 12 residues in the CDR3. CDR1 and CDR2 from the germline V gene are ENHRY and SYGVKD. CDR3 loop: CAIWTRQETKYF. The CDR3 DNA follows: TGTGCCATTTGGACTAGACAAGAGACCAAGTACTTC.

This clonotype was observed at least ten times. V is TRBV6-1 and J is TRBJ2-2, with no clear D. The CDR3 is made up of 13 amino acids. V lost 7 bases, J lost 1 base, and 7 bases lay in between. CDR1 MNHNS and CDR2 SASEGT come from the germline V gene. The DNA for the CDR3 is TGTGCCAGCATCCGAGAGAACACCGGGGAGCTGTTTTTT. It codes for CASIRENTGELFF.

The chain employs TRBV18 and TRBJ1-2, with D unclear. Germline V gene lookup returns CDR1 KGHSH and CDR2 LQKENI. Trimming pared 6 bases from V and 4 bases from J, leaving 12 bases between. The length of the CDR3 is 13 residues. Here the CDR3 DNA reads TGTGCCAGCTCCCCAGACCAGCTCTATGGCTACACCTTC. It encodes CASSPDQLYGYTF.

This clonotype has at least ten counts. The chain has TRBV7-2 and TRBJ2-7, with unresolved D. CDR3 length: 13 amino acids. CDR1 and CDR2 (germline): SGHTA, FQGNSA. Trimming left V 2 bases short and J 2 bases short, with 7 bases between. In DNA, the CDR3 is TGTGCCAGCAGCTTAACGGTAACCTACGAGCAGTACTTC. Residues: CASSLTVTYEQYF.

A remark on this clonotype: This may stem from a read error, because a much larger clone lies one nucleotide away. The genes are TRBV11-1 and TRBJ1-2; maybe TRBD1 (6 bases). The CDR3 loop spans 14 amino acids. In germline, CDR1 is SGHAT, CDR2 FQDESV (reference sequence). The CDR3 DNA follows: TGTGCCTGCAGCTCGGCAGGGGCGGTCTATGGCTACACCTTC. Amino acid sequence: CACSSAGAVYGYTF.